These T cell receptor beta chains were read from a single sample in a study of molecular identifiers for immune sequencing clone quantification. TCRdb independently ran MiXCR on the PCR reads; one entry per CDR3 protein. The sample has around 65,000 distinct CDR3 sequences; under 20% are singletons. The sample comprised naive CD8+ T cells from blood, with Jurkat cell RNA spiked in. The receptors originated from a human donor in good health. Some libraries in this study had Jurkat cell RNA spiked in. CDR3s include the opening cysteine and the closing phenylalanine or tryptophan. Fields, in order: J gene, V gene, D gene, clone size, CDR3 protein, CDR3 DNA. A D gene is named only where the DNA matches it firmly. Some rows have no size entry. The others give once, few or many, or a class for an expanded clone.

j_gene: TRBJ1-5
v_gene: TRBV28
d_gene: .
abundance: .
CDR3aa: CASSYPPTGPNQPQHF
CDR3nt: TGCGCCAGCAGCTACCCCCCGACAGGCCCTAATCAGCCCCAGCATTTT

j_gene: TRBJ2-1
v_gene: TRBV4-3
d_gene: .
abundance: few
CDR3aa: CASSQERLGEWPNEQFF
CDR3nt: TGCGCCAGCAGCCAAGAAAGGCTAGGAGAGTGGCCCAATGAGCAGTTCTTC

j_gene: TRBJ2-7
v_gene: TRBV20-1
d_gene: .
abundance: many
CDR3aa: CSARTTSSYEQYF
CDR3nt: TGCAGTGCTAGAACCACAAGCAGCTACGAGCAGTACTTC

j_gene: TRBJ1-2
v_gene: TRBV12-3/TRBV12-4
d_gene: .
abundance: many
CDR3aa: CASQFVSRNSYGYTF
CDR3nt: TGTGCCAGCCAGTTTGTGTCCAGGAACAGCTATGGCTACACCTTC

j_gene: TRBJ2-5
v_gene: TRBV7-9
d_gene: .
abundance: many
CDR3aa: CASSLVRPGKYLQETQYF
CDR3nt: TGTGCCAGCAGCTTAGTTAGGCCGGGGAAGTACCTACAAGAGACCCAGTACTTC

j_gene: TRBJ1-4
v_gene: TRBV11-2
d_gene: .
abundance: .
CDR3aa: CASRYETGSEKLFF
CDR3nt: TGTGCCAGCAGATACGAGACCGGGAGTGAAAAACTGTTTTTT

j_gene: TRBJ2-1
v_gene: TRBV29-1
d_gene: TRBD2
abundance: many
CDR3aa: CSVEDLGGRAMNEQFF
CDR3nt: TGCAGCGTTGAAGATCTAGGCGGGAGGGCCATGAATGAGCAGTTCTTC

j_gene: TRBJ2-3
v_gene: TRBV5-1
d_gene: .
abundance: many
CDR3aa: CASRDGTADTQYF
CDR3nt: TGCGCCAGCAGGGATGGGACGGCAGATACGCAGTATTTT

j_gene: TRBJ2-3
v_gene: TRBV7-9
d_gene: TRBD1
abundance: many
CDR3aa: CASSFSGQGGDTQYF
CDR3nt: TGTGCCAGCAGCTTCTCCGGACAGGGGGGAGATACGCAGTATTTT

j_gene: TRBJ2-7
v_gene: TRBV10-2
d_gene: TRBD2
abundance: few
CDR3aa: CASSEVAGGRSYEQYF
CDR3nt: TGCGCCAGCAGTGAGGTGGCGGGAGGGAGATCCTACGAGCAGTACTTC

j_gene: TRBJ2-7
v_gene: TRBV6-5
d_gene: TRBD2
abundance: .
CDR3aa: CASSYPVSGSSYGQYF
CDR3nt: TGTGCCAGCAGTTACCCGGTGAGCGGGAGTTCCTACGGGCAGTACTTC

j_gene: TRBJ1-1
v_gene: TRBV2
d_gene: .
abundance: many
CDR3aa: CARLEGETTEAFF
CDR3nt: TGTGCCAGACTGGAGGGTGAGACCACTGAAGCTTTCTTT

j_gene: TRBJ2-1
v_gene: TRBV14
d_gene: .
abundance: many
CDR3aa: CASSQDLASSYNEQFF
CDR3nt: TGTGCCAGCAGCCAAGATCTAGCGAGCTCCTACAATGAGCAGTTCTTC

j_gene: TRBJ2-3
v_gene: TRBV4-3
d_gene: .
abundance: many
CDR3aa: CASSPNLGLAGTDTQYF
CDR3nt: TGCGCCAGCAGCCCGAACCTGGGGCTAGCAGGCACAGATACGCAGTATTTT

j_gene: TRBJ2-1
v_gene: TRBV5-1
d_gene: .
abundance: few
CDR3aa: CASSYTGSNEQFF
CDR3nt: TGCGCCAGCAGCTACACCGGGAGCAATGAGCAGTTCTTC

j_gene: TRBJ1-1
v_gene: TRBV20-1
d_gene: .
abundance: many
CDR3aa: CSAWDPGGANTEAFF
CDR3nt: TGCAGTGCTTGGGATCCTGGAGGGGCAAACACTGAAGCTTTCTTT

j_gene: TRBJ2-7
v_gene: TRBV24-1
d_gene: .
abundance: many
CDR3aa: CATSGGFSYEQYF
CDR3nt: TGTGCCACCAGTGGTGGGTTCTCCTACGAGCAGTACTTC

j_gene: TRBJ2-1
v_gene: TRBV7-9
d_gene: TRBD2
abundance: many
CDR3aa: CASSRLASYNEQFF
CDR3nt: TGTGCCAGCTCAAGACTAGCGTCCTACAATGAGCAGTTCTTC

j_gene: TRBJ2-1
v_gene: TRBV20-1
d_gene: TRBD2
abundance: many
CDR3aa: CSARDLLRASGSYNEQFF
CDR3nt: TGCAGTGCTAGAGACTTGTTACGGGCTAGCGGGAGCTACAATGAGCAGTTCTTC

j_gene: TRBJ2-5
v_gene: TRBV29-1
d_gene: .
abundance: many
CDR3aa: CSYEGTQETQYF
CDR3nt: TGCAGCTATGAGGGGACCCAAGAGACCCAGTACTTC

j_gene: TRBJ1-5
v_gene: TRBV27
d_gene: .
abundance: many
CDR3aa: CASSLSDGQPQHF
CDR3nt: TGTGCCAGCAGTTTATCGGACGGCCAGCCCCAGCATTTT

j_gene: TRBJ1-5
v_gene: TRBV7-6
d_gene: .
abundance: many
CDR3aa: CASSLALSHVDQPQHF
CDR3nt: TGTGCCAGCAGCTTAGCGCTGTCTCATGTCGATCAGCCCCAGCATTTT

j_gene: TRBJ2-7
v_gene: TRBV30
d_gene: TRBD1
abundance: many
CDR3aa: CAWSGGDRGQPYEQYF
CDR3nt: TGTGCCTGGAGTGGGGGGGACAGGGGGCAACCCTACGAGCAGTACTTC

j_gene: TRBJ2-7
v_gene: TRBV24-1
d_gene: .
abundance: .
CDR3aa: CAASGGFSYEQYF
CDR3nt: TGTGCCGCCAGTGGTGGGTTCTCCTACGAGCAGTACTTC

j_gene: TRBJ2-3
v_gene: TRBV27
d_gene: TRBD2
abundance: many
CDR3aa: CASNQREGGTDTQYF
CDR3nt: TGTGCCAGCAACCAGCGGGAGGGCGGCACAGATACGCAGTATTTT

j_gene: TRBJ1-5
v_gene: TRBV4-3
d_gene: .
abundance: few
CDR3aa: CASSQDIGPRQPQHF
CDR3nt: TGCGCCAGCAGCCAAGATATCGGACCAAGGCAGCCCCAGCATTTT

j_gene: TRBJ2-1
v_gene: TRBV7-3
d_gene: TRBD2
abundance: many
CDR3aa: CASSFGLARSYNEQFF
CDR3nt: TGTGCCAGCAGCTTCGGACTAGCCCGCTCCTACAATGAGCAGTTCTTC

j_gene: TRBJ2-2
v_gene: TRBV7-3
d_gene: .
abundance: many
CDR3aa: CASEASNTGELFF
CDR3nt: TGTGCCAGTGAGGCGAGCAACACCGGGGAGCTGTTTTTT

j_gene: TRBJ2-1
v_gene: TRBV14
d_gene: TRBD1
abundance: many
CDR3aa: CASSGQAINEQFF
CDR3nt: TGTGCCAGCAGCGGACAGGCGATCAATGAGCAGTTCTTC

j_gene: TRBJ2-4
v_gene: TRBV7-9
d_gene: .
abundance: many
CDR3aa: CASSLGGGPGAKNIQYF
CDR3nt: TGTGCCAGCAGCTTAGGGGGTGGCCCTGGGGCCAAAAACATTCAGTACTTC

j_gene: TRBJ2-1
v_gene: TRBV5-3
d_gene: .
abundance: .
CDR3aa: CASSYQRLADSYSEQFF
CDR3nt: TGTGCCAGCAGCTATCAACGCCTAGCAGACTCCTACAGTGAGCAGTTCTTC

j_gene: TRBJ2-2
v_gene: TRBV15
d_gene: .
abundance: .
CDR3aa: CATSRGETGELFF
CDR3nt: TGTGCCACCAGCAGAGGGGAGACCGGGGAGCTGTTTTTT

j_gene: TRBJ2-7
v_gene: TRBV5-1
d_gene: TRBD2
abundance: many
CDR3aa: CASSYSGSGDEQYF
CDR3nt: TGCGCCAGCAGCTATAGCGGGAGTGGCGACGAGCAGTACTTC

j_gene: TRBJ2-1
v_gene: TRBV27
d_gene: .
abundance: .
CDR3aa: CASSLGGFEQFF
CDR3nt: TGTGCCAGCAGTTTGGGGGGCTTTGAGCAGTTCTTC

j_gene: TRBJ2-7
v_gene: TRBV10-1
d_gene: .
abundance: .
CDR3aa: CASSEGSGFVEQYF
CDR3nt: TGCGCCAGCAGTGAGGGCTCCGGGTTCGTCGAGCAGTACTTC

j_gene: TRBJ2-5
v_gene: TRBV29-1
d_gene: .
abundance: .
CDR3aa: CSVEGWEEWETQYF
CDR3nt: TGCAGCGTTGAAGGGTGGGAGGAGTGGGAGACCCAGTACTTC

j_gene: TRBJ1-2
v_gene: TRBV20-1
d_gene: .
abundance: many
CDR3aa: CSARDYWAGAYGYTF
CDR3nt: TGCAGTGCTAGAGATTACTGGGCAGGCGCCTATGGCTACACCTTC

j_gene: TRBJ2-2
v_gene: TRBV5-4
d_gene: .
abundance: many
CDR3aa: CASSHVTALNTGELFF
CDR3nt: TGTGCCAGCAGCCATGTTACAGCACTGAACACCGGGGAGCTGTTTTTT